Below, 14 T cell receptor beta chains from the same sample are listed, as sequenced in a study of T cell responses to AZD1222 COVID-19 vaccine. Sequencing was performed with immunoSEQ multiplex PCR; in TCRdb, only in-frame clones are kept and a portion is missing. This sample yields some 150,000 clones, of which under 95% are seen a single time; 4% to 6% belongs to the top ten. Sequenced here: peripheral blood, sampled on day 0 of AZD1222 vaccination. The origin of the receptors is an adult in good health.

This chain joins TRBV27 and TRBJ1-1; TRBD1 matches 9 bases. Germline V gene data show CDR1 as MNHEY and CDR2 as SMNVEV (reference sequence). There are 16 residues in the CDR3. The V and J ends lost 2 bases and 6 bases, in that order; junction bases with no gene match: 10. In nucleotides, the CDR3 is TGTGCCAGCAGTTTAAGCGTTACAGGGGGCCACCCTGAAGCTTTCTTT. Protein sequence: CASSLSVTGGHPEAFF.

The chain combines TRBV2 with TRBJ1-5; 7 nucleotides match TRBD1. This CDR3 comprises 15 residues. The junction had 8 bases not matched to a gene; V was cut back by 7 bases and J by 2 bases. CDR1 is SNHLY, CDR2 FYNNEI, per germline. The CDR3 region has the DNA TGTGCCAGCAATGTTGACAGGGTGGGCAATCAGCCCCAGCATTTT. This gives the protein CASNVDRVGNQPQHF.

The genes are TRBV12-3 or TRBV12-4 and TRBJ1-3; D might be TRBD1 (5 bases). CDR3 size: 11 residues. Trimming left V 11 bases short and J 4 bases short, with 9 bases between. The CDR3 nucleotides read TGTGCCGGGGGAGAGGGAAACACCATATATTTT. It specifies CAGGEGNTIYF.

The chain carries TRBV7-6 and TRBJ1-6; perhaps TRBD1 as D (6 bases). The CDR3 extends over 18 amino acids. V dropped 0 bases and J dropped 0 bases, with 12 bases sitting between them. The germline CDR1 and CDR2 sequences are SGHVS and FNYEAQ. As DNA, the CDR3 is TGTGCCAGCAGCTTAGCCACAGGGTCCGGCTCCTATAATTCACCCCTCCACTTT. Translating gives CASSLATGSGSYNSPLHF.

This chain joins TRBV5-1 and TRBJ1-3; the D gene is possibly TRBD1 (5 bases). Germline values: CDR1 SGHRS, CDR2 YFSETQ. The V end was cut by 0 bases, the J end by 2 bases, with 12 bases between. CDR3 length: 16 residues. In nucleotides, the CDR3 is TGCGCCAGCAGCTTGGGTCGGGGGGAAGCTGGAAACACCATATATTTT. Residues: CASSLGRGEAGNTIYF.

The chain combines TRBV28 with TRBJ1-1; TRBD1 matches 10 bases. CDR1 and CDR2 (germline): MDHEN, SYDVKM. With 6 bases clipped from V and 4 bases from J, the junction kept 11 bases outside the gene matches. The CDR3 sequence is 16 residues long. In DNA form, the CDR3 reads TGTGCCAGCAGACCGGGACAGGGGTATTGGGGCACTGAAGCTTTCTTT. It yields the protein CASRPGQGYWGTEAFF.

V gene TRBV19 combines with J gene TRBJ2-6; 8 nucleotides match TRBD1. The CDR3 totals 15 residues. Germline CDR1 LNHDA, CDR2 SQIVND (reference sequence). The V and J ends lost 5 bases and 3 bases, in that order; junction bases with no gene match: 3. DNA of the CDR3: TGTGCCAGTAGTCATACAGGGGGTGGGGCCAACGTCCTGACTTTC. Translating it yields CASSHTGGGANVLTF.

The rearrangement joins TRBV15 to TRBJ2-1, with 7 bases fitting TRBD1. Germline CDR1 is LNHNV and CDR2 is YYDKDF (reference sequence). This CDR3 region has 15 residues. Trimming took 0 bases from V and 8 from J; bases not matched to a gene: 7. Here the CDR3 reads CATSREEGASDEQFF. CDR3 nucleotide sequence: TGTGCCACCAGCAGAGAAGAGGGGGCGAGCGATGAGCAGTTCTTC.

CDR3 sequence reads: CASSFGGFSYNEQFF. CDR3 DNA sequence: TGTGCCAGCAGCTTTGGTGGGTTCTCCTACAATGAGCAGTTCTTC. The chain is built from TRBV5-6 and TRBJ2-1; D remains ambiguous. This CDR3 is built from 15 residues. V shed 2 bases and J shed 0 bases, with 9 bases lying between them. Germline V lookup: CDR1 SGHDT, CDR2 YYEEEE.

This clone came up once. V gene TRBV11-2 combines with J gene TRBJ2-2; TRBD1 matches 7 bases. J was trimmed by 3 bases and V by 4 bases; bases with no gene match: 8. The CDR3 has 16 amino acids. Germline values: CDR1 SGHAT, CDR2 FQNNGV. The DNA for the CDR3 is TGTGCCAGCAGCTCGGCCAACAGGGGACACACCGGGGAGCTGTTTTTT. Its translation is CASSSANRGHTGELFF.

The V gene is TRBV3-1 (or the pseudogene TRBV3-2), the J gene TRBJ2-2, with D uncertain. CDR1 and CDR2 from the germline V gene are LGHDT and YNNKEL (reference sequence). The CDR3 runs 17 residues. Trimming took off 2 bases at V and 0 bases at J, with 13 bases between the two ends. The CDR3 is CASSQMGIQANTGELFF. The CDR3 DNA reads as TGTGCCAGCAGCCAAATGGGAATACAAGCGAACACCGGGGAGCTGTTTTTT.

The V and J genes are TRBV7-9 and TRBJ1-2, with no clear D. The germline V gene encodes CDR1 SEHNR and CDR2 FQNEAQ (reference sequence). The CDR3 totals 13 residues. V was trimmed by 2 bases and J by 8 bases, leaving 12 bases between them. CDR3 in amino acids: CASSLTNFRGYTF. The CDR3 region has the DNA TGTGCCAGCAGCTTAACAAATTTTAGGGGCTACACCTTC.

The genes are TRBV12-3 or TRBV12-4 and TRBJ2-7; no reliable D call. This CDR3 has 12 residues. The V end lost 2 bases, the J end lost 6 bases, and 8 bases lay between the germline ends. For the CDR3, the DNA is TGTGCCAGCAGTTTATCAAGATCCGAGCAGTACTTC. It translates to CASSLSRSEQYF.

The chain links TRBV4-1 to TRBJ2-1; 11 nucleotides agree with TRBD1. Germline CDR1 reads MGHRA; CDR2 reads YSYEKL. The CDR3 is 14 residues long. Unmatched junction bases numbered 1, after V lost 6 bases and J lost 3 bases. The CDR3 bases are TGCGCCAGCAGGGGGACAGGGGGCTACAATGAGCAGTTCTTC. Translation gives CASRGTGGYNEQFF.